This TCR beta chain emerged from a study of T cell responses to AZD1222 COVID-19 vaccine. Trimming removed 6 bases from V and 0 bases from J, with 20 bases in between. This CDR3 spans 17 amino acids. Per germline, CDR1 SGHTA and CDR2 FQGTGA. Notes on the study in general: CD4 TCRs linked to vaccination spanned spike, dominating at 160-218 and 743-854. Reports say nearly half of spike-specific TCRs go after unmutated variant regions.

With respect to this clone: Its antigen remains unknown.

Method: immunoSEQ multiplex PCR; TCRdb's copy keeps in-frame clones and lacks some. The data show roughly 200,000 clones, approximately 90% seen once. The sequencing here drew on peripheral blood, taken 28 days after the second dose of the MenACWY control vaccine. The V and J genes are TRBV7-3 and TRBJ1-1; D possibly corresponds to TRBD1 (5 bases). The sequence was obtained from an adult who received the MenACWY meningococcal vaccine as a control. The CDR3 spells CASSPQPPTVMNTEAFF. The CDR3, as DNA: TGTGCCAGCAGTCCTCAACCACCGACAGTCATGAACACTGAAGCTTTCTTT.